The rows below give T cell receptor beta chains drawn from one sample of a study of blood T cells in healthy people across ages. TCRdb processed the 5' RACE reads anew with MiXCR; each CDR3 protein has one entry. Among around 750,000 distinct CDR3 sequences listed, about 53% were seen once. Sequenced: blood. The source is a man aged 80 or over in good health. The CDR3 runs from the conserved cysteine through the conserved F or W. A D gene is named only where the DNA matches it firmly. Size is omitted from some rows. Given values are once, few, many or a class for expanded clones.

d_call j_call clone_size v_call cdr3_nt cdr3_aa
. TRBJ2-1 . TRBV9 TGTGCCAGCGGCTATGAGCAGTTCTTC CASGYEQFF
. TRBJ2-1 . TRBV11-2 TGTGCCAGCAGCAGAGGCCGAGGGGACTCCTACAATGAGCAGTTCTTC CASSRGRGDSYNEQFF
TRBD2 TRBJ2-1 . TRBV29-1 TGCAGCGTTGTCAGCGGGACTAGCATCTACAATGAGCAGTTCTTC CSVVSGTSIYNEQFF
TRBD2 TRBJ2-3 . TRBV15 TGTGCCACCAGCAGAGATGCGGCGGCTAGCGGGAAGAGGGGAGGATACGCGTATTTT CATSRDAAASGKRGGYAYF
TRBD1 TRBJ1-2 few TRBV25-1 TGTGCCAGCAGAAGACAGGGGGGAAACTATGGCTACACCTTC CASRRQGGNYGYTF
TRBD2 TRBJ2-5 . TRBV7-8 TGTGCCAGCAGCTTAATTTCTAGCGGGAGGCCTGGCAAAGAGACCCAGTACTTC CASSLISSGRPGKETQYF
. TRBJ2-7 . TRBV28 TGTGCCGCGGCCGACGCAGGGGCGCGATACTACGAGCAGTACTTC CAAADAGARYYEQYF
. TRBJ1-2 . TRBV5-1 TGCGCCAGCAGCTTGGGAAACAGTAACTATGGCTGCACCTTC CASSLGNSNYGCTF
. TRBJ2-1 . TRBV7-9 TGTGCCAGCAGCTTTAGGCGGGGGCAGTCCTACAATGAGCAGTTCTTC CASSFRRGQSYNEQFF
. TRBJ2-1 . TRBV5-1 TGCGCCAGCGGCGGTTTGGGGGGCAGCTCCTACAATGAGCAGTTCTTC CASGGLGGSSYNEQFF
. TRBJ1-1 . TRBV7-2 TGTGCCAGCAGCTTAGGAAGACGGATGAACACTGAAGCTTTCTTT CASSLGRRMNTEAFF
TRBD1 TRBJ2-1 few TRBV20-1 TGCAGTGCTACGGACAGGGAAGAGCAGTTCTTC CSATDREEQFF
TRBD2 TRBJ2-3 few TRBV20-1 TGCAGAGCGGGGCAGAGCGGCACAGATACGCAGTATTTT CRAGQSGTDTQYF
. TRBJ1-2 few TRBV5-1 TGCGCCAGCAGCTTCAACAGGGAGACTAACTATGGCTACACCTTC CASSFNRETNYGYTF
. TRBJ2-7 . TRBV10-3 TGTGCCATCCGGGGGCAGGCCCTCTCTAACGAGCAGTACTTC CAIRGQALSNEQYF
. TRBJ2-5 few TRBV6-2/TRBV6-3 TGTGCCAGCAGTTACTCGTCGAGGGAGACCCAGTACTTC CASSYSSRETQYF
TRBD1 TRBJ2-6 few TRBV12-3/TRBV12-4 TGTGCCAGCAGTCAACAGGGGACTGGGGCCAACGTCCTGACTTTC CASSQQGTGANVLTF
. TRBJ1-1 . TRBV6-2/TRBV6-3 TGTGCCAGCAGTTATGTGGGGGCACGGAACACTGAAGCTTTCTTT CASSYVGARNTEAFF
TRBD2 TRBJ2-1 . TRBV7-6 TGTGCCAGCAAGTCGTGGGAGGGCGGTGAGCAGTTCTTC CASKSWEGGEQFF
TRBD2 TRBJ2-1 . TRBV14 TGTGCCAGCAGCCCCGTAGCGGGAGGTGGGAATGAGCAGTTCTTC CASSPVAGGGNEQFF
. TRBJ2-7 . TRBV2 TGTGCCACCAAAGATCGGGGGGCATGGGACGAGCAGTACTTC CATKDRGAWDEQYF
. TRBJ2-6 few TRBV5-1 TGCGCCAGCAGCCAACGGACAACCCCCAGCTCTGGGGCCAACGTCCTGACTTTC CASSQRTTPSSGANVLTF